The present T cell receptor (beta chain) was sequenced within a study of T cells after posttransplantation cyclophosphamide listed by TCRdb under 2016. Describing the broader study: Using TRB sequencing, the study followed how the T cell repertoire reconstituted after myeloablative bone marrow transplantation in which posttransplantation cyclophosphamide served as GVHD prophylaxis. Because TRA and TRB clonality correlated tightly in some ten samples, later TCR analyses were limited to TRB. Antigen receptor sequencing was done on samples from about 38 PTCy-treated patients and from approximately 17 related bone marrow donors of those patients. Public TRB sequences were compared against a database of over 3,600 sequences linked to responses to pathogens, tumor antigens, self-antigens and alloantigens. TRB sequencing was performed on blood from all 35 or so PTCy patients with 1-year posttransplant specimens. In 3 patients, up to about 3 additional blood samples taken between 2 and 5.2 years after transplant also underwent TRB sequencing, as did pretransplant blood from a handful of patients. Study-level results and caveats: Donor-recipient similarity was low at 1-2 months but rose over the first year, and later blood repertoires were often dominated by donor CD8+ memory clones. Across approximately 45 patients, TRB clonality was highly associated with recipient CMV seropositivity and CMV reactivation, and diversity in PTCy patients was similar to diversity in CNI/methotrexate controls. The TRB repertoires of T cells infiltrating skin or GI tract showed only limited overlap with the TRB repertoires of T cells in blood.

The treatment or condition label corresponds to: high-dose cyclophosphamide on days +3 and +4 as single-agent GVHD prophylaxis. Busulfan and fludarabine conditioning, a related or unrelated marrow graft, and cyclophosphamide on days +3 and +4 were given to PTCy patients. PTCy-treated patients came from a prospective multi-institutional clinical trial. Peripheral blood and bone marrow mononuclear cells were isolated by Ficoll-Hypaque density centrifugation and were cryopreserved. Genomic DNA was used for TRB sequencing, which was performed with the immunoSEQ assay at survey resolution or with the hsTCRB kit. In the authors' own workflow: The immunoSEQ software handled initial read processing, and the LymphoSeq R package was used for repertoire analyses. Clonality was computed as 1 minus normalized Shannon entropy, and a Gini coefficient was also calculated for each TRB dataset. To infer phenotypes in unsorted samples, TRB sequences from sorted subsets of the recipient or donor were mapped onto unsorted samples from the same recipient. Here the immuneACCESS table is served through TCRdb, limited to in-frame sequences with V and J called. Missing clones are a known gap in these copies; in checked studies unresolved V genes cover under half, and the rest lacks a known reason. That table supplies the V and J calls and clone size; D and trimming were determined from the DNA. Here the sample has 4,500 to 5,000 clones; approximately 79% occur a single time. 15% to 20% of the sample is in the top ten clones.

With respect to this clone: Its antigen is currently not known. Base qualities are not at hand, and no much larger clone is one base apart.

V was cut back by 4 bases and J by 6 bases, leaving a gap of 17 bases between them. Via the germline V gene, CDR1 is SGHTA and CDR2 FQGNSA. The CDR3, cysteine through phenylalanine, is 15 amino acids long. Here the CDR3 DNA is all that survives: 45 bases in frame from base 1. Sequencing was performed on PBMCs, taken 86 days after allogeneic stem cell transplant with posttransplant cyclophosphamide. In this chain, TRBV7-2 is recombined with TRBJ2-3; matching of 5 bases hints at TRBD2 as the D gene. The receptor comes from a male patient aged 50 to 59 who received an allogeneic stem cell transplant from an unrelated donor, was CMV-positive, and had acute GVHD only. Following a transplant, a fraction of the T cells may be traceable to the graft donor. The sequenced DNA: TGTGCCAGCAGCTCGGGCTGGGAATTAGCGGATACGCAGTATTTT. Protein translation: CASSSGWELADTQYF.